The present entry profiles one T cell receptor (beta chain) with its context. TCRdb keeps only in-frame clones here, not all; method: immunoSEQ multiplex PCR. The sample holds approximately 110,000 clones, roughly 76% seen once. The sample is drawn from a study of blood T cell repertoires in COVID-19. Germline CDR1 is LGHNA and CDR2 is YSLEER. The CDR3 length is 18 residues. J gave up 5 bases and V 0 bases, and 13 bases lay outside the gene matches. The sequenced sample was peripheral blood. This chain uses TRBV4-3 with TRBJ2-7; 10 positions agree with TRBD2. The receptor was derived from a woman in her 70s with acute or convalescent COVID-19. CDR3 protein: CASSQEATLGLAGDEQYF. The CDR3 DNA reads TGCGCCAGCAGCCAAGAAGCCACCCTAGGGCTAGCGGGGGACGAGCAGTACTTC.